Listed here are 5 T cell receptor beta chains from one sample, sequenced in a study of blood T cell repertoires in COVID-19 (dated by TCRdb to about 2020). Library preparation used the immunoSEQ multiplex PCR assay. The clones in this table, taken by TCRdb from immuneACCESS, are in-frame only. Not every clone is retained; where verified, under half of the shortfall comes from an unresolved V gene, and the cause of the rest is unknown. Recorded for this sample are 200,000 to 300,000 clones; roughly four fifths of them occurred a single time. Of the sample, more than 9.5% falls within the top ten clones. The specimen was peripheral blood. These receptors were obtained from a woman of 80 years or more with acute or convalescent COVID-19.

V usage is TRBV2 and J usage is TRBJ2-1; the match to TRBD1 covers 9 bases. V dropped 7 bases and J dropped 5; count of bases not matched to a gene: 3. The CDR3 extends over 13 amino acids. Germline values: CDR1 SNHLY, CDR2 FYNNEI. CDR3 coding DNA: TGTGCCAGCATGGGGGACAGGGACAATGAGCAGTTCTTC. Translation gives CASMGDRDNEQFF.

The rearrangement links TRBV18 to TRBJ1-1; D is perhaps TRBD1 (5 bases). The CDR3 totals 13 residues. Per germline, CDR1 KGHSH and CDR2 LQKENI. V was cut by 5 bases and J by 3 bases, with 10 bases left in between. DNA of the CDR3: TGTGCCAGCTCAACTACAGGAGACACTGAAGCTTTCTTT. It yields the protein CASSTTGDTEAFF.

V usage is TRBV15 and J usage is TRBJ1-1, with no clear D. V was cut by 0 bases and J by 2 bases, with 7 bases left in between. CDR1 is LNHNV and CDR2 is YYDKDF in the germline V gene (reference sequence). The CDR3 is 14 amino acids. CDR3 residues: CATSRENKNTEAFF. The CDR3 nucleotides are TGTGCCACCAGCAGAGAGAACAAAAACACTGAAGCTTTCTTT.

The chain combines TRBV3-1 (or the pseudogene TRBV3-2) with TRBJ1-1, with D unclear. V lost 6 bases to trimming and J lost 1 base, with 9 bases between them. The CDR3 spans 13 residues. Germline V gene data show CDR1 as LGHDT and CDR2 as YNNKEL (reference sequence). The CDR3 DNA sequence: TGTGCCAGCAGTAAGCGCAGGAACACTGAAGCTTTCTTT. Protein: CASSKRRNTEAFF.

On this clone itself: Within the sample, other DNA sequences also encode this same CDR3. This chain connects TRBV6-2 or TRBV6-3 to TRBJ1-1; D is unresolved. CDR1 is MNHEY, CDR2 SVGEGT, per germline. Deletions cut 0 bases from V and 1 base from J, with 3 bases between. This CDR3 has 13 residues. CDR3 sequence reads: CASSYSRNTEAFF. CDR3 nucleotides: TGTGCCAGCAGTTACTCGAGGAACACTGAAGCTTTCTTT.